Listed here are 24 T cell receptor beta chains from one sample, sequenced in a study of blood T cell repertoires in COVID-19. The table came from immunoSEQ multiplex PCR; TCRdb's copy has only in-frame clones and leaves some out. The sample has 150,000 to 200,000 clones; over 75% are singletons. The sequencing sample was made of peripheral blood. Receptors were obtained from a woman in her seventies with acute or convalescent COVID-19.

The V call is TRBV2, the J call TRBJ2-2; D possibly corresponds to TRBD1 (6 bases). Trimming took off 0 bases at V and 5 bases at J, with 7 bases between the two ends. Germline CDR1 reads SNHLY; CDR2 reads FYNNEI. This CDR3 is 14 amino acids long. The CDR3 sequence: CASSEAQGTGELFF. In DNA, the CDR3 is TGTGCCAGCAGTGAAGCCCAGGGGACCGGGGAGCTGTTTTTT.

The chain employs TRBV6-6 and TRBJ2-2; D is unclear. The CDR3 covers 14 residues. Germline-derived CDR1 and CDR2 are MNHNY and SVGAGI (reference sequence). V lost 8 bases, J lost 2 bases, and 12 bases lay in between. The CDR3 nucleotides read TGTGCCAGCTCCATGGGCAGCAACACCGGGGAGCTGTTTTTT. Translation gives CASSMGSNTGELFF.

This sequence joins TRBV7-8 and TRBJ1-4, with TRBD1 matching over 7 bases. Trimming at V came to 5 bases and at J to 0 bases, leaving 6 bases not matched to a gene. Germline-derived CDR1 and CDR2 are SGHVS and FQNEAQ. The CDR3 runs to 16 residues. In DNA, the CDR3 is TGTGCCAGCAGCACCGGGACAGCTGCAACTAATGAAAAACTGTTTTTT. It specifies CASSTGTAATNEKLFF.

This chain links TRBV5-1 with TRBJ2-1; tentative D call: TRBD1 (6 bases). V shed 0 bases and J shed 6 bases, with 13 bases lying between them. The germline V gene has CDR1 SGHRS and CDR2 YFSETQ. This CDR3 has 15 amino acids. CDR3 region: CASSLEGHEGNEQFF. The CDR3 DNA sequence: TGCGCCAGCAGCTTGGAGGGACATGAGGGCAATGAGCAGTTCTTC.

The CDR3 DNA reads TGTGCCAGCAGCCGGGACTTTAACACCGGGGAGCTGTTTTTT. It yields the protein CASSRDFNTGELFF. The chain joins TRBV11-2 to TRBJ2-2; D perhaps matches TRBD2 (6 bases). The CDR3 spans 14 residues. Germline V gives CDR1 SGHAT, CDR2 FQNNGV. V lost 5 bases and J 2 bases, leaving 9 bases between the germline ends. The complete variable domain, with remaining parts taken from reference TRBV11-2 and TRBJ2-2, reads EAGVAQSPRYKIIEKRQSVAFWCNPISGHATLYWYQQILGQGPKLLIQFQNNGVVDDSQLPKDRFSAERLKGVDSTLKIQPAKLEDSAVYLCASSRDFNTGELFFGEGSRLTVL.

The V gene is TRBV6-5, the J gene TRBJ2-7; D unresolved. The CDR3 covers 15 residues. The V and J ends lost 6 bases and 5 bases respectively, with 20 bases between them. Looked up from germline, CDR1 is MNHEY and CDR2 is SVGAGI. The CDR3 sequence is CASRSGGSITHEQYF. The CDR3 DNA sequence: TGTGCCAGCAGATCCGGCGGCAGTATAACCCACGAGCAGTACTTC.

In DNA form, the CDR3 reads TGTGCCACCAGTGACCGACAGGGCAATAGCAATCAGCCCCAGCATTTT. Translating it yields CATSDRQGNSNQPQHF. The rearrangement uses TRBV24-1 and TRBJ1-5; 7 nucleotides agree with TRBD1. Trimming at V came to 4 bases and at J to 0 bases, leaving 5 bases not matched to a gene. The germline CDR1 and CDR2 sequences are KGHDR and SFDVKD. The CDR3 covers 16 residues.

Comments on this clone: Germline and junction disagree at one end, which may indicate a read error. This chain links TRBV12-3 or TRBV12-4 with TRBJ1-2, with D possibly being TRBD1 (6 bases). CDR3 length: 12 residues. The CDR3 loop is CASSLGGGGYTF. The CDR3 DNA reads as TGTGCCAGCAGCTTAGGAGGGGGTGGCTACACCTTC.

The J gene is TRBJ1-1, the V gene TRBV5-1, with 9 bases matching TRBD1. The CDR3 covers 17 residues. Unmatched junction bases numbered 14, after V lost 4 bases and J lost 4 bases. Germline V lookup: CDR1 SGHRS, CDR2 YFSETQ. CDR3 loop: CASSGGITGTGITEAFF. The DNA for the CDR3 is TGCGCCAGCAGCGGGGGAATAACCGGGACAGGGATCACTGAAGCTTTCTTT.

This rearrangement joins TRBV7-9 to TRBJ2-1; weak D call: TRBD1 (6 bases). This CDR3 spans 14 amino acids. The V end lost 2 bases, the J end lost 8 bases, and 13 bases lay between the germline ends. CDR1 is SEHNR, CDR2 FQNEAQ, per germline (reference sequence). CDR3 nucleotide sequence: TGTGCCAGCAGCTTATCCACTACAGGGTATGAGCAGTTCTTC. As protein: CASSLSTTGYEQFF. Filled out from reference TRBV7-9 and TRBJ2-1, the complete variable domain reads DTGVSQNPRHKITKRGQNVTFRCDPISEHNRLYWYRQTLGQGPEFLTYFQNEAQLEKSRLLSDRFSAERPKGSFSTLEIQRTEQGDSAMYLCASSLSTTGYEQFFGPGTRLTVL.

The CDR3 nucleotides read TGTGCCAGCAGCGTAGGGGCCGGTTCGGCGCAGTTCTTC. Protein product: CASSVGAGSAQFF. The chain has TRBV9 and TRBJ2-1; unclear D gene. This CDR3 has 13 amino acids. CDR1 and CDR2 from the germline V gene are SGDLS and YYNGEE. V dropped 0 bases and J dropped 12 bases, with 13 bases sitting between them.

This rearrangement joins TRBV3-1 (or the pseudogene TRBV3-2) to TRBJ2-1; TRBD2 matches 12 bases. CDR1 and CDR2 from the germline V gene are LGHDT and YNNKEL (reference sequence). J lost 6 bases, V lost 4 bases, and 13 bases had no gene match. The CDR3 has 18 residues. The CDR3 loop reads CASSPSGRARRSTNEQFF. As DNA, the CDR3 is TGTGCCAGCAGCCCTAGCGGGAGGGCCAGGCGGAGCACCAATGAGCAGTTCTTC.

This rearrangement joins TRBV29-1 to TRBJ2-7; D may be TRBD1 (7 bases). Per the germline V gene, CDR1 is SQVTM and CDR2 is ANQGSEA. V was clipped by 7 bases and J by 4 bases, with 14 bases between them. This CDR3 region has 12 residues. CDR3 region: CSGGDREYEQYF. CDR3 sequence (DNA): TGCAGCGGGGGGGACAGAGAATACGAGCAGTACTTC.

This chain uses TRBV6-1 with TRBJ2-1, with a tentative D call TRBD1 (6 bases). V lost 2 bases and J lost 2, with 13 bases in between. Germline V lookup: CDR1 MNHNS, CDR2 SASEGT. The CDR3 has 16 amino acids. For the CDR3, the DNA is TGTGCCAGCAGTGAACTTCACAGGGCCACCTACAATGAGCAGTTCTTC. Translation gives CASSELHRATYNEQFF.

The rearrangement joins TRBV6-6 to TRBJ2-7, with D tentatively TRBD1 (5 bases). The germline V gene encodes CDR1 MNHNY and CDR2 SVGAGI (reference sequence). The CDR3 is 13 residues long. Trimming took off 2 bases at V and 3 bases at J, with 8 bases between the two ends. The CDR3 sequence: CASSYAGNYEQYF. Written as DNA, the CDR3 is TGTGCCAGCAGTTACGCAGGGAACTACGAGCAGTACTTC.

The gene calls are TRBV7-2 and TRBJ2-2, with a possible D match to TRBD1 (6 bases). This CDR3 spans 14 amino acids. Trimming left V 0 bases short and J 6 bases short, with 8 bases between. CDR1 SGHTA and CDR2 FQGNSA come from the germline V gene. Here the CDR3 reads CASSLAKGAGELFF. For the CDR3, the DNA is TGTGCCAGCAGCTTAGCGAAGGGGGCCGGGGAGCTGTTTTTT. Using reference TRBV7-2 and TRBJ2-2 for the parts outside the CDR3, the full variable domain is GAGVSQSPSNKVTEKGKDVELRCDPISGHTALYWYRQSLGQGLEFLIYFQGNSAPDKSGLPSDRFSAERTGGSVSTLTIQRTQQEDSAVYLCASSLAKGAGELFFGEGSRLTVL.

The chain joins TRBV9 to TRBJ2-4; 10 nucleotides line up with TRBD2. The J segment lost 8 bases and the V segment lost 0 bases, leaving 8 bases of the junction unmatched. The CDR3 spans 16 residues. Germline V lookup: CDR1 SGDLS, CDR2 YYNGEE. The CDR3 loop is CASSVGPAGGGDIQYF. The DNA of the CDR3 is TGTGCCAGCAGCGTAGGCCCAGCGGGAGGGGGGGACATTCAGTACTTC.

This clone was seen a few times. The chain couples TRBV27 to TRBJ2-5, with TRBD2 matching over 10 bases. Per germline, CDR1 MNHEY and CDR2 SMNVEV (reference sequence). The CDR3 has 15 residues. V shed 10 bases, J shed 5 bases, and the junction held 13 bases outside the gene matches. CDR3 sequence (DNA): TGTGCCACCCAGCGGGCTAGCGGGAGTTTGGAGACCCAGTACTTC. It translates to CATQRASGSLETQYF.

The chain recombines TRBV7-2 with TRBJ1-5; maybe TRBD1 (5 bases). The CDR3 spans 14 residues. V was trimmed by 5 bases and J by 3 bases, leaving 11 bases between them. Per the germline V gene, CDR1 is SGHTA and CDR2 is FQGNSA. In DNA form, the CDR3 reads TGTGCCAGCAGCAAGGGGCTCGTCAATCAGCCCCAGCATTTT. Translated, it gives CASSKGLVNQPQHF.

V gene TRBV27 combines with J gene TRBJ1-5, with D uncertain. This CDR3 is built from 13 residues. Germline values: CDR1 MNHEY, CDR2 SMNVEV (reference sequence). V lost 3 bases, J lost 8 bases, and 11 bases lay in between. CDR3 sequence reads: CASSLMGREPQHF. CDR3 sequence (DNA): TGTGCCAGCAGTTTGATGGGGAGAGAGCCCCAGCATTTT.

The genes are TRBV10-3 and TRBJ2-1; D unresolved. CDR3 length equals 14 residues. Looked up from germline, CDR1 is ENHRY and CDR2 is SYGVKD. Trimming removed 2 bases from V and 0 bases from J, with 5 bases in between. This chain's CDR3 is CAISEKSSYNEQFF. The CDR3 DNA is TGTGCCATCAGTGAGAAGAGCTCCTACAATGAGCAGTTCTTC.

The chain uses TRBV11-2 and TRBJ1-4, with D possibly being TRBD1 (5 bases). V gave up 5 bases and J gave up 7 bases, with 14 bases separating them. The CDR3 is 14 amino acids. Germline V gives CDR1 SGHAT, CDR2 FQNNGV. CDR3 in DNA: TGTGCCAGCAGCCTCGGGACTCCCCCTGAAAAACTGTTTTTT. Its protein product is CASSLGTPPEKLFF.

The J gene is TRBJ2-1, the V gene TRBV7-3; 8 bases are a match to TRBD2. The CDR3 loop spans 21 amino acids. Germline trimming cut 1 base from V and 2 bases from J; bases unmatched to any gene: 19. Germline values: CDR1 SGHTA, CDR2 FQGTGA. The CDR3 bases are TGTGCCAGCAGCTTAATTGGAAGTCTAGCGGGCTTGGATGGCACCTACAATGAGCAGTTCTTC. This sequence encodes CASSLIGSLAGLDGTYNEQFF.

The chain is built from TRBV28 and TRBJ2-1; D is perhaps TRBD1 (6 bases). This CDR3 region has 14 residues. Trimming pared 3 bases from V and 5 bases from J, leaving 11 bases between. Germline V CDR1 and CDR2: MDHEN, SYDVKM. CDR3 residues: CASSLAGTHNEQFF. Written as DNA, the CDR3 is TGTGCCAGCAGTTTGGCCGGGACACACAATGAGCAGTTCTTC. Together with reference TRBV28 and TRBJ2-1, the CDR3 gives the full variable domain: DVKVTQSSRYLVKRTGEKVFLECVQDMDHENMFWYRQDPGLGLRLIYFSYDVKMKEKGDIPEGYSVSREKKERFSLILESASTNQTSMYLCASSLAGTHNEQFFGPGTRLTVL.